These T cell receptor beta chains were read from a single sample in a study of CXCR3-negative and CXCR3-positive naive CD8 T cells. TCRdb processed the 5' RACE reads again and assigns one entry to each CDR3 protein, with no DNA. The table lists more than 45,000 distinct CDR3 sequences. Sequencing used naive CXCR3- CD8+ T cells from blood. The receptor set was obtained from a human donor in good health. Some clones in this sample may be carry-over from other donors' samples. CDR3s include the opening cysteine and the closing phenylalanine or tryptophan. The order of the fields is J gene, V gene, CDR3 protein.

TRBJ2-1	TRBV11-3	CASSLDRGFPYNEQFF
TRBJ2-1	TRBV5-1	CASSLDLWVGLEGGFGFDEQFF
TRBJ2-7	TRBV6-2/TRBV6-3	CASSYPGTYEQYF
TRBJ2-3	TRBV28	CASSFDSLSGQISSSTDTQYF
TRBJ1-6	TRBV4-3	CASSQDWGSYNSPLHF
TRBJ2-7	TRBV29-1	CSGGMGQEYEQYF
TRBJ2-7	TRBV29-1	CSVSGPAGSPPYEQYF
TRBJ2-7	TRBV28	CASSPPGRYQEQYF
TRBJ1-1	TRBV7-2	CASSLERGNTEAFF
TRBJ2-3	TRBV7-9	CASSLAGTPGTDTQYF
TRBJ1-6	TRBV29-1	CSSHRQDSPLHF
TRBJ2-2	TRBV7-8	CASSLGGGLYTGELFF
TRBJ1-1	TRBV28	CASSPLNTEAFF
TRBJ1-5	TRBV6-5	CASSPGWGNQPQHF
TRBJ2-1	TRBV13	CASSLGLAGGLFEQFF
TRBJ2-7	TRBV7-9	CASSSTDPSRVNNVYEQYF
TRBJ2-7	TRBV29-1	CSVETGARYEQYF
TRBJ1-5	TRBV12-3/TRBV12-4	CASRSDRGDQPQHF
TRBJ2-4	TRBV6-2/TRBV6-3	CASGGSGSKNIQYF